This entry is about one TCR beta chain. These data come from a study of blood T cell repertoires in COVID-19. Generated by immunoSEQ multiplex PCR, the TCRdb table keeps only in-frame clones and is missing some. The sample carries around 99,000 clones, about 79% recorded once. This receptor was obtained from an elderly woman with active or convalescent COVID-19. Sequencing input: peripheral blood.

CDR3 region: CASNLQREGLGEQFF. CDR3 nucleotides: TGTGCCAGCAACCTCCAGCGGGAGGGCCTGGGTGAGCAGTTCTTC. The chain joins TRBV5-4 to TRBJ2-1; the match to TRBD2 covers 10 bases. Germline CDR1 SGHNT, CDR2 YYREEE (reference sequence). The CDR3 covers 15 residues. Unmatched junction bases numbered 12, after V lost 6 bases and J lost 9 bases. Filled out from reference TRBV5-4 and TRBJ2-1, the complete variable domain reads ETGVTQSPTHLIKTRGQQVTLRCSSQSGHNTVSWYQQALGQGPQFIFQYYREEENGRGNFPPRFSGLQFPNYSSELNVNALELDDSALYLCASNLQREGLGEQFFGPGTRLTVL.